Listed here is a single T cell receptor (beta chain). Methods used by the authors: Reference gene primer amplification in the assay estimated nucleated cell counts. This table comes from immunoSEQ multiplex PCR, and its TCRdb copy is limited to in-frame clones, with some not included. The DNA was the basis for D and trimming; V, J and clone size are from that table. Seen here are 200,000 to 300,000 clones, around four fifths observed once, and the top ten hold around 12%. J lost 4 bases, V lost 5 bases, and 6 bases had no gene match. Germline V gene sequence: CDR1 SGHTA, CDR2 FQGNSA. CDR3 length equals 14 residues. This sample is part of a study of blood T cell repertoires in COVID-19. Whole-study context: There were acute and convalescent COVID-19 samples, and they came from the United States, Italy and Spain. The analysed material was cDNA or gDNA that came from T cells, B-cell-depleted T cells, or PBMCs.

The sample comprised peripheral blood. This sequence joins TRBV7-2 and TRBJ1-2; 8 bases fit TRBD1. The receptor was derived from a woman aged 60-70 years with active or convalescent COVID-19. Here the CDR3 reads CASSGQGGPYGYTF. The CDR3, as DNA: TGTGCCAGCAGCGGACAGGGTGGGCCCTATGGCTACACCTTC.